Listed below are T cell receptor beta chains from one sample, sequenced in a study of early T cells in non-severe SARS-CoV-2 infection. Each CDR3 protein gets one entry after TCRdb re-called the 5' RACE reads with MiXCR. The table lists around 30,000 distinct CDR3 sequences, approximately 5.6% of them singletons. The sample taken for sequencing was whole blood. These receptors were taken from an adult who was a healthcare worker with PCR-confirmed SARS-CoV-2 infection or an uninfected control (not recorded which). The CDR3 runs from the conserved cysteine through the conserved F or W.

V,CDR3
TRBV5-5,CASSLGQTSSGNTIYF
TRBV12-3/TRBV12-4,CASRSRTGNNSPLHF
TRBV12-3/TRBV12-4,CASSFSGRLDEQFF
TRBV19,CASSMGGSQETQYF
TRBV5-1,CASSLATSVAGELFF
TRBV18,CASSPTGRQGYEQYF
TRBV5-1,CASSLDGTGSYGYTF
TRBV20-1,CSARGMVDTEAFF
TRBV19,CASSPRTSGSWEQYF
TRBV5-1,CASSLQGTSGNTIYF
TRBV6-2/TRBV6-3,CASSYRGADTQYF
TRBV12-3/TRBV12-4,CASSLSGGPNYEQYF
TRBV19,CASRGLLSYEQYF
TRBV6-2/TRBV6-3,CASSYTGRKEQFF
TRBV7-9,CASSPGGHEQFF
TRBV7-9,CASRVSGASYNEQFF
TRBV10-3,CAIKPHGHNYEQYF
TRBV4-3,CASSRTTGGYNEQFF
TRBV4-1,CASSQGDSRYYGYTF
TRBV18,CASSLDREETQYF
TRBV28,CASSLKGNGETQYF
TRBV20-1,CSASANTGELFF
TRBV6-5,CASSYSKGLGTEAFF
TRBV27,CASRDIRETQYF
TRBV7-6,CASSRNPGTYEQYF
TRBV4-3,CASSPHDRGGSEAFF
TRBV20-1,CSAGTDQETQYF
TRBV20-1,CSAVPLRNTEAFF
TRBV29-1,CSVLGSDEQYF
TRBV6-1,CASSPWDTIQETQYF
TRBV4-3,CASSQGAGGNEKLFF
TRBV12-3/TRBV12-4,CASRTGTSYGYTF
TRBV2,CASRPQGASSYEQYF
TRBV5-6,CASSLELRSEAFF
TRBV5-1,CASSYTLNTEAFF
TRBV12-3/TRBV12-4,CASSLGISRDEQYF
TRBV19,CASTIDSGVHNEQFF
TRBV5-5,CASSFPRSGGDRTDTQYF
TRBV27,CASSGTSGTYEQYF
TRBV7-3,CASSPRGASTDTQYF
TRBV12-3/TRBV12-4,CASRGGRPYNEQFF